This TCR beta chain was documented in a study of blood T cell repertoires in COVID-19. For the study at large: The samples span acute and convalescent COVID-19 from the United States, Italy and Spain. T cells, B-cell-depleted T cells, or PBMCs provided the cDNA or gDNA that served as material.

In the study's own analysis: Researchers report that nucleated cell counts were estimated from reference gene primer amplification. Assay: immunoSEQ multiplex PCR; the TCRdb copy retains only in-frame clones and omits some. The DNA gave D and trimming, while V, J and clone size come from that table. The table shows 95,000 to 150,000 clones, with approximately 80% occurring only once. This clone was seen more than once but under ten times. The ends lost 5 bases at V and 3 bases at J; junction bases unmatched: 3. In germline, CDR1 is SEHNR, CDR2 FQNEAQ (reference sequence). The CDR3 is 13 amino acids. Sequences were obtained from peripheral blood. The sequence derives from a human donor in a cohort sampled during active COVID-19. The chain links TRBV7-9 to TRBJ2-7, with TRBD1 matching 8 bases. In nucleotides, the CDR3 is TGTGCCAGCAGCGGACAGGGAGGCTACGAGCAGTACTTC. Its translation is CASSGQGGYEQYF.